A selection of T cell receptor beta chains follows, all from one sample in a study of PD-L1 blockade in urothelial cancer. TCRdb's copy holds only in-frame clones and misses some; the assay was immunoSEQ multiplex PCR. The data show roughly 76,000 clones, around 93% seen once. The specimen comprised PBMCs, sampled around atezolizumab (anti-PD-L1) treatment. Every receptor here comes from a woman older than 75 with urothelial cancer. Both conserved end residues are part of each CDR3. The D gene is left open where the match is weak. Not every row has a clone size; where given, it reads once, few, many or a size class.

- | TRBJ1-1 | TRBV7-9 | 15 | - | TGTGCCAGCAGCATAGGTGGGGGACAGAACACTGAAGCTTTCTTT | CASSIGGGQNTEAFF
- | TRBJ2-5 | TRBV13 | 16 | - | TGTGCCAGCAGCCGTAAAACGTCGGGTGTGCGGGAGACCCAGTACTTC | CASSRKTSGVRETQYF
TRBD1 | TRBJ1-2 | TRBV6-1 | 16 | - | TGTGCCAGCAGTGACTACGGACAGGGAGCTAACTATGGCTACACCTTC | CASSDYGQGANYGYTF
- | TRBJ1-1 | TRBV15 | 14 | - | TGTGCCACCAGCAGAGATCGGTTCAACACTGAAGCTTTCTTT | CATSRDRFNTEAFF
TRBD2 | TRBJ2-2 | TRBV27 | 16 | - | TGTGCCAGCACCATTGGGACTAGCGGGAGGGCCGGGGAGCTGTTTTTT | CASTIGTSGRAGELFF
TRBD1 | TRBJ2-1 | TRBV5-6 | 16 | - | TGTGCCAGCAGCTGGGGCGCGGGACAGGGGTCAAATGAGCAGTTCTTC | CASSWGAGQGSNEQFF
- | TRBJ1-5 | TRBV28 | 14 | - | TGTGCCAGCAGTTATGGGAGTAGCAATCAGCCCCAGCATTTT | CASSYGSSNQPQHF
- | TRBJ2-2 | TRBV7-9 | 14 | - | TGTGCCAGCAGCTCAGTAACGTACACCGGGGAGCTGTTTTTT | CASSSVTYTGELFF
- | TRBJ2-5 | TRBV10-3 | 13 | once | TGTGCCATTACGGACAGCTCCAAGGCTGCCCAGTACTTC | CAITDSSKAAQYF
- | TRBJ1-1 | TRBV10-2 | 12 | - | TGCGCCAGCAGCCCCGGGGGGACTGAAGCTTTCTTT | CASSPGGTEAFF
TRBD2 | TRBJ2-1 | TRBV2 | 14 | - | TGTGCCAGCCGGGACTACCCTATAAACAATGAGCAGTTCTTC | CASRDYPINNEQFF
TRBD1 | TRBJ2-1 | TRBV27 | 15 | - | TGTGCCAGCAGTTTATCAAGCCCAGGGGGTGGAGAGCAGTTCTTC | CASSLSSPGGGEQFF
- | TRBJ1-2 | TRBV25-1 | 11 | - | TGTGCCAGCGGTCAGGGCTATGGCTACACCTTC | CASGQGYGYTF
TRBD1 | TRBJ1-3 | TRBV10-1 | 14 | - | TGCGCCAGCAGGGCAGGGGGAACTGGAAACACCATATATTTT | CASRAGGTGNTIYF
TRBD2 | TRBJ2-2 | TRBV27 | 15 | - | TGTGCCAGCAAACATTGGCGGGAGGGACCTGGGGAGCTGTTTTTT | CASKHWREGPGELFF
TRBD2 | TRBJ2-1 | TRBV15 | 18 | - | TGTGCCACCAGCAGAGATTCGAGACTAGCGGGAGGCAAGCATGAGCAGTTCTTC | CATSRDSRLAGGKHEQFF
TRBD1 | TRBJ1-2 | TRBV7-3 | 13 | - | TGTGCCAGCAGCGACGGACAGGCGGGTGGCTACACCTTC | CASSDGQAGGYTF
TRBD2 | TRBJ2-5 | TRBV30 | 14 | - | TGTGCCTGGGCCTCGGGAGGCACCAAAGAGACCCAGTACTTC | CAWASGGTKETQYF
TRBD1 | TRBJ1-2 | TRBV10-2 | 15 | - | TGCGCCAGCAGTCCTCTGAGACAGGGGGCGTGGGGCTACACCTTC | CASSPLRQGAWGYTF
TRBD2 | TRBJ2-1 | TRBV19 | 15 | once | TGTGCCAGTAGCCAACTAGCGGGAGGGCAGAGTGAGCAGTTCTTC | CASSQLAGGQSEQFF
TRBD2 | TRBJ2-1 | TRBV9 | 17 | - | TGTGCCAGCAGCGTAGGGCTAGCGGGAGGGAATTACAATGAGCAGTTCTTC | CASSVGLAGGNYNEQFF
- | TRBJ2-1 | TRBV2 | 19 | - | TGTGCCAGCAGTGAACTTGGGGGGGCTAGGGTCCCCACCTTAAATGAGCAGTTCTTC | CASSELGGARVPTLNEQFF
TRBD2 | TRBJ2-7 | TRBV11-2 | 16 | - | TGTGCCAGCAGCTTAGCGGGGCTAGCGGGAGGAAACGAGCAGTACTTC | CASSLAGLAGGNEQYF
- | TRBJ2-1 | TRBV19 | 16 | few | TGTGCCAGTAGTATGTACGCGGGGACGGTAGGGAATGAGCAGTTCTTC | CASSMYAGTVGNEQFF
TRBD1 | TRBJ1-2 | TRBV25-1 | 16 | - | TGTGCCAGCAGTGAATATCCGTCAGGGGGATCCTATGGCTACACCTTC | CASSEYPSGGSYGYTF
TRBD1 | TRBJ2-7 | TRBV9 | 17 | - | TGTGCCAGCAGCGTCGGGACAGGGGGCGCGGGTGCCTACGAGCAGTACTTC | CASSVGTGGAGAYEQYF
TRBD1 | TRBJ2-2 | TRBV2 | 14 | - | TGTGCCAGCAGACAGGGACAGGCCACCGGGGAGCTGTTTTTT | CASRQGQATGELFF
- | TRBJ1-2 | TRBV2 | 14 | - | TGTGCCAGCAGGGAGCAGGGTGGGGTAGCCGGCTACACCTTC | CASREQGGVAGYTF
- | TRBJ2-7 | TRBV6-1 | 15 | once | TGTGCCAGCAGTGTCAACAGGGGGGGTTCCTACGAGCAGTACTTC | CASSVNRGGSYEQYF
- | TRBJ1-5 | TRBV29-1 | 13 | - | TGCAGCGTTGAGGGCAGGGAGGGTCAGCCCCAGCATTTT | CSVEGREGQPQHF
TRBD1 | TRBJ2-7 | TRBV5-1 | 12 | - | TGCGCCAGCAGCTCGGGACAGCGAGAGCAGTACTTC | CASSSGQREQYF
TRBD2 | TRBJ2-1 | TRBV7-9 | 16 | - | TGTGCCAGCAGCCCGAGAGGGGGACTAGCTACGGAAGAGCAGTTCTTC | CASSPRGGLATEEQFF
- | TRBJ1-1 | TRBV20-1 | 11 | - | TGCAGTGCTAGATCCAGCAAACGGAGTTTCTTT | CSARSSKRSFF
- | TRBJ1-2 | TRBV28 | 16 | - | TGTGCCAGCTATCGTGGGGCAGCCCAATTTTCCTATGGCTACACCTTC | CASYRGAAQFSYGYTF
TRBD2 | TRBJ2-1 | TRBV5-1 | 14 | - | TGCGCCAGCAAAGGGCTAGCGGGAGCCGATGAGCAGTTCTTC | CASKGLAGADEQFF
- | TRBJ2-7 | TRBV6-5 | 15 | - | TGTGCCAGCAGTTATTGGCGGGGCCTCTCCTACGAGCAGTACTTC | CASSYWRGLSYEQYF
TRBD1 | TRBJ1-5 | TRBV6-1 | 12 | - | TGTGCCAGCACAATACAGGGGGCACCCCAGCATTTT | CASTIQGAPQHF
TRBD1 | TRBJ1-1 | TRBV19 | 13 | - | TGTGCCAGTAGCGTCGACAGGGACACTGAAGCTTTCTTT | CASSVDRDTEAFF